A single sample gave rise to the 9 T cell receptor beta chains below, sequenced in a study of T cells in Graves' hyperthyroidism and ophthalmopathy. The TCR beta CDR3 regions underwent amplification using RNA transcripts as the source. The study used the HTBI primer set for a first-round RT-PCR of the TCR CDR3. TCRdb passed the multiplex PCR reads through MiXCR, listing each CDR3 protein once. The top ten clones hold 47% of a sample with under 550,000 distinct CDR3 sequences, about 20% of them seen once. Sequenced material: blood. All receptors come from a man aged 40-49 years with Graves' ophthalmopathy.

The chain links TRBV12-3 or TRBV12-4 to TRBJ2-3; unclear D gene. Trimming stripped 7 bases from V and 2 bases from J, with 16 bases between. The CDR3 covers 15 residues. The CDR3 region is CASTRRLDSTDTQYF. The CDR3 bases are TGTGCCAGCACAAGACGTTTAGACTCCACAGATACGCAGTATTTT.

This chain links TRBV10-3 with TRBJ2-2, with a possible D match to TRBD2 (7 bases). Trimming took 3 bases from V and 6 from J, leaving 17 bases between them. The CDR3 consists of 16 residues. CDR1 and CDR2 (germline): ENHRY, SYGVKD. CDR3 amino acids: CAISDQPRGAAGELFF. In DNA, the CDR3 is TGTGCCATCAGTGACCAACCCCGGGGGGCGGCCGGGGAGCTGTTTTTT.

This clonotype was seen many times. The V gene is TRBV20-1, the J gene TRBJ2-1, with 10 nucleotides matching TRBD1. This CDR3 is 14 amino acids long. Germline trimming cut 4 bases from V and 7 bases from J; bases unmatched to any gene: 7. Per the germline V gene, CDR1 is DFQATT and CDR2 is SNEGSKA (reference sequence). The CDR3 DNA reads TGCAGTGCTATTCCGCCGGGACAGGGGAATGAGCAGTTCTTC. Protein product: CSAIPPGQGNEQFF.

Ten or more counts support this clonotype. V and J are TRBV7-2 and TRBJ2-1; 7 nucleotides match TRBD1. Germline-derived CDR1 and CDR2 are SGHTA and FQGNSA. The length of the CDR3 is 16 residues. The V segment lost 3 bases and the J segment 5 bases; nucleotides outside the gene matches: 10. DNA for the CDR3: TGTGCCAGCAGCTTTCCCTTGGGACAGAGGGACAATGAGCAGTTCTTC. It translates to CASSFPLGQRDNEQFF.

This clonotype showed up many times. The chain uses TRBV11-3 and TRBJ2-1; D perhaps matches TRBD2 (6 bases). CDR1 and CDR2 from the germline V gene are SGHNT and YENEEA. Between the trimmed V and J ends, which lost 3 bases and 7 bases, there was a span of 10 bases. CDR3 size: 13 residues. The CDR3 is CASSFRRGNEQFF. The CDR3 DNA follows: TGTGCCAGCAGCTTCAGGCGGGGTAATGAGCAGTTCTTC.

In its sample, this clonotype was seen many times. The rearrangement links TRBV28 to TRBJ2-4, with unresolved D. CDR3 length: 17 amino acids. The germline CDR1 and CDR2 sequences are MDHEN and SYDVKM. The V end was cut by 1 base, the J end by 0 bases, with 13 bases between. CDR3 coding DNA: TGTGCCAGCAGTTTATCCCCTCCTTACACAGCCAAAAACATTCAGTACTTC. This encodes CASSLSPPYTAKNIQYF.

This clonotype was observed many times. The chain links TRBV20-1 to TRBJ2-1, with 8 bases matching TRBD1. From germline, CDR1 is DFQATT and CDR2 SNEGSKA (reference sequence). The length of the CDR3 is 14 residues. Unmatched junction bases numbered 8, after V lost 5 bases and J lost 5 bases. The chain's CDR3 is CSAPRQGMNNEQFF. CDR3 nucleotides: TGCAGTGCTCCCCGACAGGGGATGAACAATGAGCAGTTCTTC.

In this sample, this clonotype turned up once. A much larger clone sits a single nucleotide away, making a read error possible. The DNA of the CDR3 is TGTGCCAGCAGCGAAACTAGCGGGAGTCCTGGCGGGCAGTACTTC. Translated: CASSETSGSPGGQYF. V is TRBV6-2 or TRBV6-3 and J is TRBJ2-7; 11 bases agree with TRBD2. This CDR3 has 15 amino acids. With V trimmed by 6 bases and J by 9 bases, 13 bases remained unmatched. CDR1 and CDR2 from the germline V gene are MNHEY and SVGEGT.

The V and J genes are TRBV5-1 and TRBJ2-3, with a tentative D call TRBD2 (6 bases). CDR3 length equals 17 residues. In germline, CDR1 is SGHRS, CDR2 YFSETQ. Deletions cut 5 bases from V and 2 bases from J, with 21 bases between. The CDR3 nucleotides read TGCGCCAGCAGGCTGGGACTCCGAGACGACCACACAGATACGCAGTATTTT. Residues: CASRLGLRDDHTDTQYF. Supplemented by reference TRBV5-1 and TRBJ2-3, the full variable domain reads KAGVTQTPRYLIKTRGQQVTLSCSPISGHRSVSWYQQTPGQGLQFLFEYFSETQRNKGNFPGRFSGRQFSNSRSEMNVSTLELGDSALYLCASRLGLRDDHTDTQYFGPGTRLTVL.